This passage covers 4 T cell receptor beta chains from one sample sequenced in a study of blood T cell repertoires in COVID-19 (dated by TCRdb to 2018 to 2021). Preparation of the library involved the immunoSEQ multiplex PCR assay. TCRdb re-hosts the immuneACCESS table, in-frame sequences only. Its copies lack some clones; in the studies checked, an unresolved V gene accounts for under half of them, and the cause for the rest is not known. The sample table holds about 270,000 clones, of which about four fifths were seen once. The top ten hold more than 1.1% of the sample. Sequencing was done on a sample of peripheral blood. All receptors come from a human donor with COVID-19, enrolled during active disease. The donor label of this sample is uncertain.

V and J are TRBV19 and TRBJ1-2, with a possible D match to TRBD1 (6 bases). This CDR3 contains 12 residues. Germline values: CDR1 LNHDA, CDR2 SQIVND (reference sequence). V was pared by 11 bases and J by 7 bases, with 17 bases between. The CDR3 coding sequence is TGTGCCGCTGGGAACCAGGGGTTTGGCTACACCTTC. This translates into CAAGNQGFGYTF.

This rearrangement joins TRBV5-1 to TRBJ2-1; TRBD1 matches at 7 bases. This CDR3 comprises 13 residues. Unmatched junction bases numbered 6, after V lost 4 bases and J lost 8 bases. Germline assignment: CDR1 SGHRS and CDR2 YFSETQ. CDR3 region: CASSVEGAYEQFF. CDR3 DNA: TGCGCCAGCAGCGTAGAGGGGGCGTATGAGCAGTTCTTC.

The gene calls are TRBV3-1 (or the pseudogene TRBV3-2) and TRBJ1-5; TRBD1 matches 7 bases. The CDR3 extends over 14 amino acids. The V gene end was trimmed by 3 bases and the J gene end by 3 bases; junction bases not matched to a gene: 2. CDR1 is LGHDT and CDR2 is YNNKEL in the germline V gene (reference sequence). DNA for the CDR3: TGTGCCAGCAGCCATCAGGGGGACAATCAGCCCCAGCATTTT. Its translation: CASSHQGDNQPQHF.

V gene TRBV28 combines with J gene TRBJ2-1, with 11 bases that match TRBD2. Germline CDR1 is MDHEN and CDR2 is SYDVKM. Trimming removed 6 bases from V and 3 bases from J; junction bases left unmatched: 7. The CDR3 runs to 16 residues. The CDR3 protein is CASSVTSGSGYNEQFF. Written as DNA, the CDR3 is TGTGCCAGCAGCGTCACTAGCGGGAGCGGCTACAATGAGCAGTTCTTC.